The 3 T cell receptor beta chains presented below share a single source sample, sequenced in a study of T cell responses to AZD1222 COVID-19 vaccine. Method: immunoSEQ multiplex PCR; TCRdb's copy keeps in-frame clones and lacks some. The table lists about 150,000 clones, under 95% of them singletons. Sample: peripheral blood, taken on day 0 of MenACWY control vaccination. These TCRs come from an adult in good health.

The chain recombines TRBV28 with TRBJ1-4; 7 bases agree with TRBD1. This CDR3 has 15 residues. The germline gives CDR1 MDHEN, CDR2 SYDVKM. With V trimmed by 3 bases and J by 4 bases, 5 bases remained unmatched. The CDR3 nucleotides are TGTGCCAGCAGTTTGACAGGGACGAATAATGAAAAACTGTTTTTT. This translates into CASSLTGTNNEKLFF.

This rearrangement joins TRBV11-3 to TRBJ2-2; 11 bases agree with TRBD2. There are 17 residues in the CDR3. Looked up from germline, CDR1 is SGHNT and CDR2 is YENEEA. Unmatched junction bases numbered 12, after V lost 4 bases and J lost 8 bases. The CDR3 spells CASSSTSGRSREGELFF. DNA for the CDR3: TGTGCCAGCAGCTCAACTAGCGGGAGATCTAGAGAGGGGGAGCTGTTTTTT.

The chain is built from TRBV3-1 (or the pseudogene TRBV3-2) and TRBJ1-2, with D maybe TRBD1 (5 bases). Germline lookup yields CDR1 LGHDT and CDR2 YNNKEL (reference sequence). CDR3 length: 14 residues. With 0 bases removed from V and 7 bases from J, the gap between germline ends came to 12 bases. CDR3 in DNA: TGTGCCAGCAGCCAAGATTGGGGCACGGGTGGCTACACCTTC. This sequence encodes CASSQDWGTGGYTF.